This T cell receptor (beta chain) was sequenced for a study of T-cell reconstitution after alpha-beta-depleted transplantation in children. This clonotype has only a few counts. Its antigen is still unknown. V lost 3 bases to trimming and J lost 2 bases, with 11 bases between them. Germline V gene lookup returns CDR1 SGHVS and CDR2 FQNEAQ. This CDR3 has 14 residues. Study findings and constraints: Several hundred expanded graft clones reportedly gave rise to the alpha-beta T cells present about two months after transplant. Newly produced T cells mostly provided counts and TCRbeta diversity after one year, as hyperexpanded clones declined.

Unique molecular identifiers were used in preparing the TCRbeta library. TCRdb itself ran the PCR reads through MiXCR, one entry per CDR3 protein. The table lists 900,000 or so distinct CDR3 sequences, 15% to 20% of them singletons. The chain carries TRBV7-8 and TRBJ2-7; D might be TRBD2 (5 bases). Sequenced material: PBMCs, mostly from graft donor cells, taken 360 days after TCRalphabeta/CD19-depleted stem cell transplant. This sequence was found in a male patient under 18 who had a stem cell transplant for acute lymphoblastic leukemia, so the T cells may come from the graft donor. CDR3 bases: TGTGCCAGCAGCTTCGGAGCGAGGGCCTACGAGCAGTACTTC. This sequence encodes CASSFGARAYEQYF. The full variable domain, in which reference TRBV7-8 and TRBJ2-7 provide the parts outside the CDR3, is GAGVSQSPRYKVAKRGQDVALRCDPISGHVSLFWYQQALGQGPEFLTYFQNEAQLDKSGLPSDRFFAERPEGSVSTLKIQRTQQEDSAVYLCASSFGARAYEQYFGPGTRLTVT.